The text below deals with one TCR beta chain. As yet, its antigen is unknown. Treatment given: some 20 received Ad26.COV2.S at low or high dose, single or two shots; five or six received placebo; per-sample allocation not given. On day 63 after the first injection, vaccine and placebo recipients gave samples. A Boston adult aged 18-55 years was the donor. Germline V gene sequence: CDR1 SQVTM, CDR2 ANQGSEA. The V and J ends lost 2 bases and 5 bases respectively, with 15 bases between them. There are 14 residues in the CDR3. The data derive from a study of Ad26.COV2.S vaccination and SARS-CoV-2 variants. Across the study: Intramuscularly, Ad26.COV2.S was given either once or twice, 56 days apart.

Clones were sequenced by immunoSEQ multiplex PCR, and TCRdb holds only the in-frame ones, with some missing. This sample has some 320,000 clones, with approximately 86% found just once. General study points: Spike-specific CD8+ and CD4+ T cell responses reportedly showed substantial breadth after vaccination.

V usage is TRBV29-1 and J usage is TRBJ1-2; D is perhaps TRBD1 (5 bases). The clonotype was recovered from a person between 18 and 65 years old who received the Ad26.COV2.S COVID-19 vaccine or a placebo. This material consisted of peripheral blood, taken in a trial of Ad26.COV2.S vaccine versus placebo. The CDR3 coding sequence is TGCAGCGTTGAACGGCAGGGCGTTACTTATGGCTACACCTTC. Its protein is CSVERQGVTYGYTF.